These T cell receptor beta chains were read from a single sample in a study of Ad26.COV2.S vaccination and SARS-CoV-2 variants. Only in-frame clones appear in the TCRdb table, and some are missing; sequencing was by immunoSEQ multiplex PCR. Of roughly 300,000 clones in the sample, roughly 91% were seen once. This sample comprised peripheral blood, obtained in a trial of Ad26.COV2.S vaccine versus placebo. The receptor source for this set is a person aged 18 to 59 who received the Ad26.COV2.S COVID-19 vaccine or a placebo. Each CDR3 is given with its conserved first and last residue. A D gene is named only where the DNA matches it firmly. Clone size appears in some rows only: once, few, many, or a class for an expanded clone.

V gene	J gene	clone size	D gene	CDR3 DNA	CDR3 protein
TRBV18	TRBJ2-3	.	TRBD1	TGTGCCAGCTCACCTCGGACAGGGGGCACAGATACGCAGTATTTT	CASSPRTGGTDTQYF
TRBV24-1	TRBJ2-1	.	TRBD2	TGTGCCACCAGTGACTGGAGCGGGGCCTACAATGAGCAGTTCTTC	CATSDWSGAYNEQFF
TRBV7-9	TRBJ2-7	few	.	TGTGCCAGCAGCTTCCCGGGGGAGACAGGGAACGAGCAGTACTTC	CASSFPGETGNEQYF
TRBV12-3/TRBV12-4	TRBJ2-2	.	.	TGTGCCAGCACGAGTATTTCCGGGGAGCTGTTTTTT	CASTSISGELFF
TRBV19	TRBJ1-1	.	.	TGTGCCAGTAGTATACTTACTGAAGCTTTCTTT	CASSILTEAFF
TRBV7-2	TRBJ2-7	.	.	TGTGCCAGCAGCTTAAGGACGCAATACGAGCAGTACTTC	CASSLRTQYEQYF
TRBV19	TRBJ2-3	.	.	TGTGCCAGTAGTATAACGACAGGAGATGAGCATACGCAGTATTTT	CASSITTGDEHTQYF
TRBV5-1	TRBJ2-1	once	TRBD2	TGCGCCAGCAGCAGCGGACTAGCGGGATTCGATGAGCAGTTCTTC	CASSSGLAGFDEQFF
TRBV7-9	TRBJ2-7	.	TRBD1	TGTGCCAGCAGCCCCGAAACAGGGGGCCACGAGCAGTACTTC	CASSPETGGHEQYF
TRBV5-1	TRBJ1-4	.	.	TGCGCCAGCAGCTTGGGCAGGAATGAAAAACTGTTTTTT	CASSLGRNEKLFF
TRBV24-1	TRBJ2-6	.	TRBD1	TGTGCCACCAGTGGGACAGGGGCTGGGGCCAACGTCCTGACTTTC	CATSGTGAGANVLTF
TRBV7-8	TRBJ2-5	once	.	TGTGCCAGCAGCTTAGCTCAGGGGCAGGGAGAGACCCAGTACTTC	CASSLAQGQGETQYF
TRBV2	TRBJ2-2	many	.	TGTGCCAGCACGGAAGGACGACCCAACACCGGGGAGCTGTTTTTT	CASTEGRPNTGELFF
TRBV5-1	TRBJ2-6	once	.	TGCGCCAGCAGCTTGCCCGGGTCTGGGGCCAACGTCCTGACTTTC	CASSLPGSGANVLTF
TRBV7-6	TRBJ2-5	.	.	TGTGCCAGCAGCCCGCAGCGAGGGGGAGGAGAGACCCAGTACTTC	CASSPQRGGGETQYF
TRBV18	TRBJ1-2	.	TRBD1	TGTGCCAGCTCACCGACTCCGGACAGGGGGCCCGATGGCTACACCTTC	CASSPTPDRGPDGYTF
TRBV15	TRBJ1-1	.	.	TGTGCCACCAGCAGAGGGATTCCCCAAGCTGAAGCTTTCTTT	CATSRGIPQAEAFF
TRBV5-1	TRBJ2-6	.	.	TGCGCCAGCAGCCGCACTATTGGGGACTCCCCCTCTGGGGCCAACGTCCTGACTTTC	CASSRTIGDSPSGANVLTF
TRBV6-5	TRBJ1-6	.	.	TGTGCCAGCAGGGTGAGGGGGTATAATTCACCCCTCCACTTT	CASRVRGYNSPLHF
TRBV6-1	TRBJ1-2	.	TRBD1	TGTGCCAGCAGTGAGACAGGGATCAACTATGGCTACACCTTC	CASSETGINYGYTF
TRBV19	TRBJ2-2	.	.	TGTGCCAGTAGTATATTAGTGGACCCACCGGGGGAGCTGTTTTTT	CASSILVDPPGELFF
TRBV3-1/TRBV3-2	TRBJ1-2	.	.	TGTGCCAGCAGCCAAGAGCGGCTTGGCTACACCTTC	CASSQERLGYTF
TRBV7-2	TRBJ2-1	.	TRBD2	TGTGCCAGCAGCTTAAGGCGGGGGGGAAGGAACAATGAGCAGTTCTTC	CASSLRRGGRNNEQFF
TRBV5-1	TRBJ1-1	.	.	TGCGCCAGCAGCTTGGCAGGCGGAGTGAACACTGAAGCTTTCTTT	CASSLAGGVNTEAFF
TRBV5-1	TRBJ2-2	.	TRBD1	TGCGCCAGCAGGTTCGGACAGGGCTCCACCGGGGAGCTGTTTTTT	CASRFGQGSTGELFF
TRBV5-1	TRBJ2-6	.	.	TGCGCCAGCAGCATCTATAACCCTGGGGCCAACGTCCTGACTTTC	CASSIYNPGANVLTF
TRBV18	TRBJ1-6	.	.	TGTGCCAGCTCACTCTCAACAGGAACTCATTCACCCCTCCACTTT	CASSLSTGTHSPLHF
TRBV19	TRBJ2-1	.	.	TGTGCCAGTAGTGAGTTGGTGCCAGTGAGGGATGAGCAGTTCTTC	CASSELVPVRDEQFF
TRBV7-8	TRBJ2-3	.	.	TGTGCCAGCAGCCCACTTCGGGATACGCAGTATTTT	CASSPLRDTQYF
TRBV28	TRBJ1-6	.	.	TGTGCCAGCAGTTTGGGTCAGCTTAATTCACCCCTCCACTTT	CASSLGQLNSPLHF
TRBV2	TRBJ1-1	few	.	TGTGCCAGCAAGGCAGGGACGAGGAGCACTGAAGCTTTCTTT	CASKAGTRSTEAFF
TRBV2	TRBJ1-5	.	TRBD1	TGTGCCAGCAGTATAAATCAGGGGGGGCAGCCCCAGCATTTT	CASSINQGGQPQHF
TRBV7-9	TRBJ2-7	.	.	TGTGCCAGCAGCCCCCTGGAGAAGGACCATTACGAGCAGTACTTC	CASSPLEKDHYEQYF